The clone carrying this T cell receptor beta chain was observed many times. RNA transcripts gave rise to amplified TCR beta CDR3 regions. During a first-round RT-PCR of the TCR CDR3, the HTBI primer set was used. TCRdb reprocessed the multiplex PCR reads with MiXCR, giving one entry per CDR3 protein. The sample shows 240,000 or so distinct CDR3 sequences, about 17% of them seen only once. This sample was included in a study of T cells in Graves' hyperthyroidism and ophthalmopathy. Fresh peripheral blood, roughly 9.3 ml, was the source of the PBMCs. The TCR sequence derives from a woman under 30 with Graves' ophthalmopathy. Specimen: blood.

CDR3 region: CASSPRWGPTNEKLFF. CDR3 nucleotide sequence: TGTGCCAGCAGCCCTAGATGGGGGCCAACTAATGAAAAACTGTTTTTT. V and J are TRBV11-2 and TRBJ1-4; D perhaps matches TRBD1 (6 bases). The V end was cut by 5 bases, the J end by 0 bases, with 13 bases between. This CDR3 comprises 16 residues. Germline CDR1 SGHAT, CDR2 FQNNGV.